This TCR beta chain was recorded in a study of CD8+ T cells in alopecia areata. Whole-study context: Treatment of the treated patients consisted of oral tofacitinib, 5 to 10 mg twice daily. For treated patients, severity scores reflected the percentage of scalp area affected. The study, taken as a whole, reports: Scalp clonality and expanded CD8+ clones among the top 100 fell significantly with tofacitinib.

Sample treatment: oral pan-JAK inhibitor, 5-10 mg twice daily. PBMCs provided sorted CD4+ and CD8+ T cells. With respect to this clone: The antigen remains unidentified.

cDNA serving as the sequencing template came from extracted, reverse transcribed RNA. The method was immunoSEQ multiplex PCR; TCRdb's version includes in-frame clones alone and lacks a portion of them. The sample has over 150,000 clones, about 55% seen once. Germline CDR1 reads SGHRS; CDR2 reads YFSETQ. The V gene lost 0 bases and the J gene lost 5 bases, with 5 bases spanning the gap. The CDR3 contains 12 residues. Here the sequenced sample was CD8+ T cells sorted from blood, taken at week 24, from a patient treated with tofacitinib. The chain combines TRBV5-1 with TRBJ2-5; no firm D call. The TCR was taken from a human donor with alopecia areata. Written as DNA, the CDR3 is TGCGCCAGCAGCTTGGAACCCGAGACCCAGTACTTC. This gives the protein CASSLEPETQYF.